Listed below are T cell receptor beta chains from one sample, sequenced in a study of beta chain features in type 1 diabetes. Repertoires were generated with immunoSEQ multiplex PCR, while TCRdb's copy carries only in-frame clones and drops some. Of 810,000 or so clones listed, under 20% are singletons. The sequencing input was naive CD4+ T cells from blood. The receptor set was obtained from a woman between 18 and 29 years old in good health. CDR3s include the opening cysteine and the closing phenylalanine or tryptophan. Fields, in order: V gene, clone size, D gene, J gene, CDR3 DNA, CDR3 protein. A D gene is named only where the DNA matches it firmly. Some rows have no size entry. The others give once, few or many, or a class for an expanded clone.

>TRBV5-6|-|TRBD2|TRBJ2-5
TGTGCCAGCGGGGGACTAGCGGCTGTGGCGGAGACCCAGTACTTC
CASGGLAAVAETQYF
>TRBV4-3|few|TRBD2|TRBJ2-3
TGCGCCAGCAGCCATCGGTATTTTATGTCTCAGGCGGGAGACACAGATACGCAGTATTTT
CASSHRYFMSQAGDTDTQYF
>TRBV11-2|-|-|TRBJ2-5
TGTGCCAGCAGCCCGAAGGGCCTGGAGAAAGAGACCCAGTACTTC
CASSPKGLEKETQYF
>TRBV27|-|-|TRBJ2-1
TGTGCCAGCTTGACTCCTTACAATGAGCAGTTCTTC
CASLTPYNEQFF
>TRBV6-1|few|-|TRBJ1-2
TGTGCCAGCGCTCAGGGACCCACAATCTATGGCTACACCTTC
CASAQGPTIYGYTF
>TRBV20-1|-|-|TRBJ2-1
TGCAGTGCTAGAGGTCAAAATGAGCAGTTCTTC
CSARGQNEQFF
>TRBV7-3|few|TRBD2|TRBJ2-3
TGTGCCAGCAGCTCGGGACTAGCGGGAGATACGCAGTATTTT
CASSSGLAGDTQYF
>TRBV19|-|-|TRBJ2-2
TGTGCCAGTAGTATACGGGGTACCGGGGAGCTGTTTTTT
CASSIRGTGELFF
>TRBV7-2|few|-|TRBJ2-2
TGTGCCAGCAGGGCAGGGCGCACCGGGGAGCTGTTTTTT
CASRAGRTGELFF
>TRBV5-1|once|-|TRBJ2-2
TGCGCCAGCAGCTTATTAAACACCGGGGAGCTGTTTTTT
CASSLLNTGELFF
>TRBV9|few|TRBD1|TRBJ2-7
TGTGCCAGCAGCGGTAGTAGGTTGGACAGGGAGAACCGCGAGCAGTACTTC
CASSGSRLDRENREQYF
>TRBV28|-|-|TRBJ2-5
TGTGCCAGCAGCCGAGGGGGGACGGGGGAGACCCAGTACTTC
CASSRGGTGETQYF
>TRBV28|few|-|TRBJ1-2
TGTGCCAGCAGCCGGCCCGCAGTAGGCTACACCTTC
CASSRPAVGYTF
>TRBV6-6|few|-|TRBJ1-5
TGTGCCACAAAAAGATCGAGGGATCAGCCCCAGCATTTT
CATKRSRDQPQHF
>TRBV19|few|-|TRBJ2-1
TGTGCCAGTAGTATAGCGGGAGAGGGAGGTGAGCAGTTCTTC
CASSIAGEGGEQFF
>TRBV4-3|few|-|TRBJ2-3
TGCGCCAGCAGCCAAGATCCTCCGGGGAGGTCTAGCACAGATACGCAGTATTTT
CASSQDPPGRSSTDTQYF
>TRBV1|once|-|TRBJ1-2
TGCACCAGCCCCCCTGGGTATCTCTATGGCTACACCTTC
CTSPPGYLYGYTF
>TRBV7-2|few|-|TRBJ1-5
TGTGCCAGCACCGACCCCAGCGGGGGCCAGCCCCAGCATTTT
CASTDPSGGQPQHF
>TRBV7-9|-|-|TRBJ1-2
TGTGCCAGCAGCTTAGTTTTGGGTTTTTCTGGCTACACCTTC
CASSLVLGFSGYTF
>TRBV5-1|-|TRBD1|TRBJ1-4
TGCGCCAGCAGCTACAGGGGACCCTATGAAAAACTGTTTTTT
CASSYRGPYEKLFF
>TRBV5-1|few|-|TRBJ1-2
TGCGCCAGCAGCCCGCAGGTATCCGTTGGCTACACCTTC
CASSPQVSVGYTF
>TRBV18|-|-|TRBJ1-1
TGTGCCAGCTCACCAATGGAGGGTTACACTGAAGCTTTCTTT
CASSPMEGYTEAFF
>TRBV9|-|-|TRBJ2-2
TGTGCCAGCAGCGGACAGCGGCTTTGGAACACCGGGGAGCTGTTTTTT
CASSGQRLWNTGELFF
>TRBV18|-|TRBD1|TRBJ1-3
TGTGCCAGCTCACCATTACAGGGGAGAGGAAACACCATATATTTT
CASSPLQGRGNTIYF
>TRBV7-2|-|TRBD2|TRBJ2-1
TGTGCCAGCAGCTTCGGGACTAGCGGTAACGATGAGCAGCTCTTC
CASSFGTSGNDEQLF
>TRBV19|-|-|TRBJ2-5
TGTGCCAGTAGTAGCCAGACAGGGAGGAGGGTGACCCAGTACTTC
CASSSQTGRRVTQYF
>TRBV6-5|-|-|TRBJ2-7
TGTGCCAGCAGTTTCCGATTCGAGCAGTACTTC
CASSFRFEQYF
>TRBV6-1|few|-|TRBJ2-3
TGTGCCAGCGGTGACACAGATACGCAGTATTTT
CASGDTDTQYF
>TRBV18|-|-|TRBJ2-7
TGTGCCAGCTCACCAGCCGGTCTGGTTAGCGACGAGCAGTACTTC
CASSPAGLVSDEQYF
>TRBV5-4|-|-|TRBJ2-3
TGTGCCAGCAGCCAACAGGGAGGGGGCACAGATACGCAGTATTTT
CASSQQGGGTDTQYF
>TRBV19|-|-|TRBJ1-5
TGTGCCAGTAGTAACTACCCAGGTCGGGGTCGTAGCAATCAGCCCCAGCATTTT
CASSNYPGRGRSNQPQHF
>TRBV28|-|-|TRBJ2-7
TGTGCCAGCTCACTCTTTGTCTCCTACGAGCAGTACTTC
CASSLFVSYEQYF
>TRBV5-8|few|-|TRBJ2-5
TGTGCCAGCAGCTTGGAGACAGGACGGGAGACCCAGTACTTC
CASSLETGRETQYF
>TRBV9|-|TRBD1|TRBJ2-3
TGTGCCAGCAGCACTCTAGGGGGCCCGGATACGCAGTATTTT
CASSTLGGPDTQYF
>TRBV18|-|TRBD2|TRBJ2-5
TGTGCCAGCTCACCTTCGGGACTACAAGAGACCCAGTACTTC
CASSPSGLQETQYF
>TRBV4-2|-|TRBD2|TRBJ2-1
TGTGCCAGCAGCCAACAACTAGCGGGAACAGTTCGCGAGCAGTTCTTC
CASSQQLAGTVREQFF
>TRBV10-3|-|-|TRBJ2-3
TGTGCCAGCAGGCAGGGGTTTTCCACAGATACGCAGTATTTT
CASRQGFSTDTQYF
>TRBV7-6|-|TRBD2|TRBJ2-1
TGTGCCAGCAGCTCTTTGGCTAGCGGGGCAGGGGAGCAGTTCTTC
CASSSLASGAGEQFF
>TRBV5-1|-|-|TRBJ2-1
TGCGCCAGCAGCTATCTTATGGCCTACAATGAGCAGTTCTTC
CASSYLMAYNEQFF
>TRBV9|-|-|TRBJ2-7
TGTGCCAGCAGCGTAGATCCTTTGGCGGCAGCAAACGGGGAGCAGTACTTC
CASSVDPLAAANGEQYF
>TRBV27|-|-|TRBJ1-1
TGTGCCAGCAGTTTATTCGGCCGGAACACTGAAGCTTTCTTT
CASSLFGRNTEAFF
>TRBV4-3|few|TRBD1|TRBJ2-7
TGCGCCAGCAGCCAAGGACGGGACAGGGGCTACGAGCAGTACTTC
CASSQGRDRGYEQYF